This T cell receptor (beta chain) was recovered during a study of identical twins. Notes on the study in general: The conclusions drew on cross-sectional statistical analysis instead of tracking the same donors. Fewer insertions characterized abundant cord blood beta clonotypes, whereas memory repertoires showed none. Researchers caution that invariant MAIT and iNKT cells could partly confound zero-insertion analyses.

TCRdb re-analysed the 5' RACE reads in MiXCR, keeping a single row per CDR3 protein. The data contain hundreds of thousands of distinct CDR3 sequences, 8% to 9% of them seen just once; the ten biggest clones take up approximately 0.89%. Germline CDR1 reads LNHNV; CDR2 reads YYDKDF (reference sequence). With 5 bases removed from V and 9 bases from J, the gap between germline ends came to 13 bases. This CDR3 has 12 amino acids. There are a few counts of this clonotype. Its antigen is not known. These records were also assigned to another study, of yellow fever vaccine responses in identical twins.

This receptor was obtained from a woman aged 18-35 years in good health. The chain couples TRBV15 to TRBJ1-2, with D perhaps matching TRBD1 (5 bases). Specimen: PBMCs. CDR3 sequence (DNA): TGTGCCACCAGCCCGGGACGACGGAGCTACACCTTC. Encoded protein: CATSPGRRSYTF. The full variable domain, completed using reference TRBV15 and TRBJ1-2, is DAMVIQNPRYQVTQFGKPVTLSCSQTLNHNVMYWYQQKSSQAPKLLFHYYDKDFNNEADTPDNFQSRRPNTSFCFLDIRSPGLGDTAMYLCATSPGRRSYTFGSGTRLTVV.